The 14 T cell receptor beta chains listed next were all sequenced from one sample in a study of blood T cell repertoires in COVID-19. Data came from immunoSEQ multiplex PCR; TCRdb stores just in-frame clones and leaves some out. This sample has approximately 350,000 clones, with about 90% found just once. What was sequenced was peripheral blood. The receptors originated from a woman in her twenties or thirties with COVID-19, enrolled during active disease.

CDR3: CASKEGDQPQHF. The CDR3 region has the DNA TGTGCCAGCAAGGAAGGGGATCAGCCCCAGCATTTT. This chain connects TRBV6-5 to TRBJ1-5; weak D call: TRBD1 (5 bases). Trimming left V 7 bases short and J 5 bases short, with 9 bases between. CDR1 is MNHEY, CDR2 SVGAGI, per germline. The length of the CDR3 is 12 residues.

For the CDR3, the DNA is TGTGCCAGCAGCTTAGGGGCCCACGCAGGGAACGAGCAGTACTTC. This gives the protein CASSLGAHAGNEQYF. The chain recombines TRBV7-9 with TRBJ2-7; D possibly corresponds to TRBD1 (5 bases). CDR1 is SEHNR, CDR2 FQNEAQ, per germline (reference sequence). This CDR3 is 15 amino acids long. Trimming shortened V by 1 base and J by 5 bases, and 15 bases separated the two germline ends.

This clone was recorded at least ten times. The CDR3 is CASSYPGQASYSGANVLTF. The CDR3 DNA sequence: TGTGCCAGCAGTTATCCGGGACAGGCCTCCTACTCCGGGGCCAACGTCCTGACTTTC. This sequence joins TRBV6-2 or TRBV6-3 and TRBJ2-6; 8 nucleotides match TRBD1. Germline CDR1 and CDR2: MNHEY and SVGEGT. This CDR3 is built from 19 residues. The J segment lost 4 bases and the V segment lost 3 bases, leaving 14 bases of the junction unmatched.

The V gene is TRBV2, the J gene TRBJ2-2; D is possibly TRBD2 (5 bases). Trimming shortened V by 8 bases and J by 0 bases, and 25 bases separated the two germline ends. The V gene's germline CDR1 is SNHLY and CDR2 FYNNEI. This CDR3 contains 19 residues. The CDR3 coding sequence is TGTGCCAGCCTTACTCGCGATTCCTTAGCGTTCGCGAACACCGGGGAGCTGTTTTTT. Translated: CASLTRDSLAFANTGELFF.

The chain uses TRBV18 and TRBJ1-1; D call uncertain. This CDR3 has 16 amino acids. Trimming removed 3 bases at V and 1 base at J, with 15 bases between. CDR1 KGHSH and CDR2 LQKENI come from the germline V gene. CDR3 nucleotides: TGTGCCAGCTCACCCCTTGTGGCAGGAACGAACACTGAAGCTTTCTTT. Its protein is CASSPLVAGTNTEAFF. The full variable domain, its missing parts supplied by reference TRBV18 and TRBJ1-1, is NAGVMQNPRHLVRRRGQEARLRCSPMKGHSHVYWYRQLPEEGLKFMVYLQKENIIDESGMPKERFSAEFPKEGPSILRIQQVVRGDSAAYFCASSPLVAGTNTEAFFGQGTRLTVV.

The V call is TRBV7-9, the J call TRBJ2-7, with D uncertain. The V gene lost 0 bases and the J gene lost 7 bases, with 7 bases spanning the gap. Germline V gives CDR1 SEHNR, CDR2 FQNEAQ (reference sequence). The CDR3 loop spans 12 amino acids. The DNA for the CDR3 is TGTGCCAGCAGCTTAGCGGTCCAGGAGCAGTACTTC. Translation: CASSLAVQEQYF.

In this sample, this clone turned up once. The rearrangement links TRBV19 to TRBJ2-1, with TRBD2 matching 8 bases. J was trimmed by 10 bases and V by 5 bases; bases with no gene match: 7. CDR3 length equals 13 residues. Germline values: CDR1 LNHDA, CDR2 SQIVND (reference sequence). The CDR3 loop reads CASSFREGGEQFF. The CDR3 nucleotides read TGTGCCAGTAGTTTCCGGGAGGGCGGGGAGCAGTTCTTC.

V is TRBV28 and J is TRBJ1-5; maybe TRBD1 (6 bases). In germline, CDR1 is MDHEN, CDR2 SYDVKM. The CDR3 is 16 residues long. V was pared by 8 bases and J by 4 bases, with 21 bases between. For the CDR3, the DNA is TGTGCCAGCGGCCTTATCCTTACGACAGGAAATCAGCCCCAGCATTTT. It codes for CASGLILTTGNQPQHF.

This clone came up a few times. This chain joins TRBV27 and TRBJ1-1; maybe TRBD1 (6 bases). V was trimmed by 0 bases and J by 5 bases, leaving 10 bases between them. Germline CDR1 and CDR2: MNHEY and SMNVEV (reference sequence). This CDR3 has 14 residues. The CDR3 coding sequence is TGTGCCAGCAGTTTATCACAGGGTCGAACTGAAGCTTTCTTT. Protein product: CASSLSQGRTEAFF.

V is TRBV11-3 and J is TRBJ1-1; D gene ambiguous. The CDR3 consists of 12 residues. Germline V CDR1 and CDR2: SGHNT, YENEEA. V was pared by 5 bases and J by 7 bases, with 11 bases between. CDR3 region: CASSPAGYEAFF. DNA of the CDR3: TGTGCCAGCAGCCCCGCGGGGTATGAAGCTTTCTTT.

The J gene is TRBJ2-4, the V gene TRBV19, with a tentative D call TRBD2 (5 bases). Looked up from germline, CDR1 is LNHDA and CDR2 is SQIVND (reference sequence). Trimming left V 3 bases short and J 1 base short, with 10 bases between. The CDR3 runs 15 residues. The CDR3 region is CASSIGGRAKNIQYF. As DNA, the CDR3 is TGTGCCAGTAGTATTGGAGGTAGGGCCAAAAACATTCAGTACTTC.

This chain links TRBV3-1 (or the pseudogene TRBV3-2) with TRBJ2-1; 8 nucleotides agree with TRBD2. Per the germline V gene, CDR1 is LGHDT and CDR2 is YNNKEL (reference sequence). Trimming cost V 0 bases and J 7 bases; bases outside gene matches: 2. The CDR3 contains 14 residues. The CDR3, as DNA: TGTGCCAGCAGCCAAGATAGCGGGATGAATGAGCAGTTCTTC. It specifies CASSQDSGMNEQFF.

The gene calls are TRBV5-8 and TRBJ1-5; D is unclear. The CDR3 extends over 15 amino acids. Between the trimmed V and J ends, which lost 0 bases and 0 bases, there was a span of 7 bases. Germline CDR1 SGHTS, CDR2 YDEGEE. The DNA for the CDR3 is TGTGCCAGCAGCTTGGCCCCCTATAGCAATCAGCCCCAGCATTTT. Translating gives CASSLAPYSNQPQHF. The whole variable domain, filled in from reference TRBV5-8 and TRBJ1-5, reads EAGVTQSPTHLIKTRGQQATLRCSPISGHTSVYWYQQALGLGLQFLLWYDEGEERNRGNFPPRFSGRQFPNYSSELNVNALELEDSALYLCASSLAPYSNQPQHFGDGTRLSIL.

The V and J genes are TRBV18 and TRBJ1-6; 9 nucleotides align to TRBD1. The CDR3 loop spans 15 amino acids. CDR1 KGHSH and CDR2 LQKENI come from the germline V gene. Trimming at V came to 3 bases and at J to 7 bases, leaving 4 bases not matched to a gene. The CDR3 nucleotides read TGTGCCAGCTCACCGGAAGGGACAGGGAATTCACCCCTCCACTTT. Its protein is CASSPEGTGNSPLHF.